The clone carrying this T cell receptor beta chain showed up just once. The treatment here: preoperative locoregional IRX-2 cytokine immunotherapy. Preoperative locoregional IRX-2 cytokine immunotherapy was tested in the phase Ib source study. The data derive from a study of preoperative IRX-2 immunotherapy in early breast cancer. Trimming took off 7 bases at V and 4 bases at J, with 14 bases between the two ends. This CDR3 spans 12 amino acids. CDR1 SQVTM and CDR2 ANQGSEA come from the germline V gene. Clones were read by immunoSEQ multiplex PCR, and TCRdb kept only the in-frame ones, dropping some. The sample holds 95,000 to 100,000 clones, 86% seen once.

The chain employs TRBV29-1 and TRBJ2-7; D gene unclear. The receptor was derived from a human donor with breast cancer. Sequenced material: tumor tissue, taken after IRX-2 immunotherapy. The CDR3 is CSALGPSYEQYF. The CDR3, as DNA: TGCAGCGCCCTCGGGCCTTCGTACGAGCAGTACTTC.